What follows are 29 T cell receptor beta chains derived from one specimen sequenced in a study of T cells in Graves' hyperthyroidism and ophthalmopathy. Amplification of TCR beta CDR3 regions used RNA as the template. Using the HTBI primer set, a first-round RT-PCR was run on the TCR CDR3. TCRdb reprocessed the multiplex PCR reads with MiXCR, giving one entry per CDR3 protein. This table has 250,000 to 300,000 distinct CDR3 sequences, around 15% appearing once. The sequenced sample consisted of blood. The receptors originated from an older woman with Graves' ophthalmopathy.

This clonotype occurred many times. The chain's CDR3 is CSVRGDAGYNEQFF. In nucleotides, the CDR3 is TGCAGTGTAAGAGGGGACGCAGGTTACAATGAGCAGTTCTTC. The gene calls are TRBV20-1 and TRBJ2-1; D possibly matches TRBD1 or TRBD2 (5 bases each). The CDR3 runs 14 residues. V shed 7 bases and J shed 4 bases, with 17 bases lying between them. CDR1 and CDR2 from the germline V gene are DFQATT and SNEGSKA (reference sequence).

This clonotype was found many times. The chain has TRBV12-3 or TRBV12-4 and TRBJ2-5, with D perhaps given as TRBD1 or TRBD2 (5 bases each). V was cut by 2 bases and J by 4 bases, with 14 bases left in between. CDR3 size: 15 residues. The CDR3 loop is CASSLLQGGGETQYF. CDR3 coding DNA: TGTGCCAGCAGTTTACTCCAGGGTGGGGGAGAGACCCAGTACTTC.

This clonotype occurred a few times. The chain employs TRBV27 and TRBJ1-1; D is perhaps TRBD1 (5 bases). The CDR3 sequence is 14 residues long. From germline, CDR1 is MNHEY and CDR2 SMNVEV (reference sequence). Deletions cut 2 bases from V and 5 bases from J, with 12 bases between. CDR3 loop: CASSLRGLGTEAFF. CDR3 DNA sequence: TGTGCCAGCAGTTTACGGGGGTTGGGTACTGAAGCTTTCTTT.

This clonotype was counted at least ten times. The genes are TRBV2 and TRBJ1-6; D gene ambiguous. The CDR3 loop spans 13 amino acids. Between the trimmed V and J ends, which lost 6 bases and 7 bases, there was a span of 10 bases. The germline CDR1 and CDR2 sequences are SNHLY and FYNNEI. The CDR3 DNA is TGTGCCAGCAGAGGTGGACCAAATTCACCCCTCCACTTT. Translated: CASRGGPNSPLHF. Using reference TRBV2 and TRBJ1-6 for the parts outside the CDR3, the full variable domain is EPEVTQTPSHQVTQMGQEVILRCVPISNHLYFYWYRQILGQKVEFLVSFYNNEISEKSEIFDDQFSVERPDGSNFTLKIRSTKLEDSAMYFCASRGGPNSPLHFGNGTRLTVT.

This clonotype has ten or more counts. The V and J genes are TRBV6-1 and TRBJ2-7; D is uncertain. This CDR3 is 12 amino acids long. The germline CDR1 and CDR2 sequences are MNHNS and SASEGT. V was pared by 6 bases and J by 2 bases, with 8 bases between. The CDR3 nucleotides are TGTGCCAGCAGCCGAAACACCTACGAGCAGTACTTC. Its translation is CASSRNTYEQYF.

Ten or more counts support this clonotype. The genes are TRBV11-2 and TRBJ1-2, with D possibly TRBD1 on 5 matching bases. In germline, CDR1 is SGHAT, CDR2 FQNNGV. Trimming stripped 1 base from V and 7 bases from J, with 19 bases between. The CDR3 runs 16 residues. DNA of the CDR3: TGTGCCAGCAGCTTAGCGCTCACTAGGGGTCGAGTTGGCTACACCTTC. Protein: CASSLALTRGRVGYTF.

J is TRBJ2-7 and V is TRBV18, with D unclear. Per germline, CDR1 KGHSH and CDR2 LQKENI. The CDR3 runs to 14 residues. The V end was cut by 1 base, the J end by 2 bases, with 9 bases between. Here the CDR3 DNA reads TGTGCCAGCTCACCACAGGGTTTCACCTACGAGCAGTACTTC. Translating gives CASSPQGFTYEQYF.

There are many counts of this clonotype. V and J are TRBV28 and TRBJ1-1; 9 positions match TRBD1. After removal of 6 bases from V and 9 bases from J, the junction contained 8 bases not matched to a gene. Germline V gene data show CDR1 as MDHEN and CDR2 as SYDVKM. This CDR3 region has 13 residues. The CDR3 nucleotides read TGTGCCAGCAGCTCGGGGGGGACAGGGAAAGCTTTCTTT. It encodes CASSSGGTGKAFF. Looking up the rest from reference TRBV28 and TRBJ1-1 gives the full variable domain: DVKVTQSSRYLVKRTGEKVFLECVQDMDHENMFWYRQDPGLGLRLIYFSYDVKMKEKGDIPEGYSVSREKKERFSLILESASTNQTSMYLCASSSGGTGKAFFGQGTRLTVV.

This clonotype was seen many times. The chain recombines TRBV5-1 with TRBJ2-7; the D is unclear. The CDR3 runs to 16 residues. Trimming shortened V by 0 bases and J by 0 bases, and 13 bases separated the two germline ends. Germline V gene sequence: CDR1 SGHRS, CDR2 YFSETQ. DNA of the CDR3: TGCGCCAGCAGCTTGGATGTATTGCGGAGCTCCTACGAGCAGTACTTC. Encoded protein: CASSLDVLRSSYEQYF.

The CDR3 nucleotides read TGTGCCAGCAGCCCCCGGGCGCCCTACGAGCAGTACTTC. Translation gives CASSPRAPYEQYF. The chain combines TRBV19 with TRBJ2-7, with D unclear. Per the germline V gene, CDR1 is LNHDA and CDR2 is SQIVND (reference sequence). This CDR3 is built from 13 residues. The V end was cut by 9 bases, the J end by 2 bases, with 14 bases between.

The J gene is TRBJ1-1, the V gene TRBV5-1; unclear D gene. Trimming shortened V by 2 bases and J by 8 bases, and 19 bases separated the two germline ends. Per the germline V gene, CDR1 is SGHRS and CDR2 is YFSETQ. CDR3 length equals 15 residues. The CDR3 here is CASSFRSGSRWEAFF. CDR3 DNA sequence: TGCGCCAGCAGCTTCCGGTCAGGCTCAAGGTGGGAAGCTTTCTTT.

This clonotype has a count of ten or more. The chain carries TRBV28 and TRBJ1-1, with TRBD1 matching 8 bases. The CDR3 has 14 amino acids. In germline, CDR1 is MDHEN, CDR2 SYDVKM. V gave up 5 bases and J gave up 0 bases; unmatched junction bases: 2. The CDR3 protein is CASSDRGMNTEAFF. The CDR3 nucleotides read TGTGCCAGCAGTGACAGGGGCATGAACACTGAAGCTTTCTTT.

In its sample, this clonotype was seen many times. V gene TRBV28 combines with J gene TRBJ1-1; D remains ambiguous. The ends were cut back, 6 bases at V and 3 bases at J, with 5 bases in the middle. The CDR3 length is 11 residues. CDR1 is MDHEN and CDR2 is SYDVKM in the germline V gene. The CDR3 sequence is CASREYTEAFF. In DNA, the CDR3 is TGTGCCAGCAGGGAGTACACTGAAGCTTTCTTT. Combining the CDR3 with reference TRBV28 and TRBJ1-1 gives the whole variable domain DVKVTQSSRYLVKRTGEKVFLECVQDMDHENMFWYRQDPGLGLRLIYFSYDVKMKEKGDIPEGYSVSREKKERFSLILESASTNQTSMYLCASREYTEAFFGQGTRLTVV.

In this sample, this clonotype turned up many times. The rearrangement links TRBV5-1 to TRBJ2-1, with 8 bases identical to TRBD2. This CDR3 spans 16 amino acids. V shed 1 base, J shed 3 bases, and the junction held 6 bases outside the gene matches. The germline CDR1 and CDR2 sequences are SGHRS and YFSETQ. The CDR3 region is CASSLNAGGSYNEQFF. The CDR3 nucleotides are TGCGCCAGCAGCTTGAACGCGGGAGGTAGCTACAATGAGCAGTTCTTC.

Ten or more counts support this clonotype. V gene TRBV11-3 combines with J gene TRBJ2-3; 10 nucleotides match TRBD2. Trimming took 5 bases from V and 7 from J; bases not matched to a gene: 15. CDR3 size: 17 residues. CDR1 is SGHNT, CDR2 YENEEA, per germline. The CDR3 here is CASSVSGGPIGGNTQYF. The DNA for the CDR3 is TGTGCCAGCAGCGTTAGCGGGGGGCCTATCGGGGGAAATACGCAGTATTTT.

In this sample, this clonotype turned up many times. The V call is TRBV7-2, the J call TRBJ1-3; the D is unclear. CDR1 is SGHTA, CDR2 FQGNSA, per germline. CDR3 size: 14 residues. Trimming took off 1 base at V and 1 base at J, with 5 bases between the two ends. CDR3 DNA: TGTGCCAGCAGCTTAGGGGGTTCTGGAAACACCATATATTTT. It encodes CASSLGGSGNTIYF.

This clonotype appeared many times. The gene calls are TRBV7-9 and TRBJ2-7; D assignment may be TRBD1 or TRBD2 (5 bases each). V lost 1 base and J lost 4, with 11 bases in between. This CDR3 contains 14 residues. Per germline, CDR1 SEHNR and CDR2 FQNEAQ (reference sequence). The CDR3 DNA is TGTGCCAGCAGCTTAGTTGGGGGTACTTACGAGCAGTACTTC. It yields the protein CASSLVGGTYEQYF.

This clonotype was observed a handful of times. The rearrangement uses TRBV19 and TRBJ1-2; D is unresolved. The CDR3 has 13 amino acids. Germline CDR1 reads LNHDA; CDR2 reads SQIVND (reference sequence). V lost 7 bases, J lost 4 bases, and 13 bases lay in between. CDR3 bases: TGTGCCAGTACGGCCAACCGCGGCTATGGCTACACCTTC. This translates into CASTANRGYGYTF.

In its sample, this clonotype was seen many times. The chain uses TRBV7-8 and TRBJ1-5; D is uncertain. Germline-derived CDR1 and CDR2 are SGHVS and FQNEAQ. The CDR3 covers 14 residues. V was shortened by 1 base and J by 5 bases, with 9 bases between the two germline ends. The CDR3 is CASSLDAPYQPQHF. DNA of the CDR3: TGTGCCAGCAGCTTAGATGCGCCCTATCAGCCCCAGCATTTT.

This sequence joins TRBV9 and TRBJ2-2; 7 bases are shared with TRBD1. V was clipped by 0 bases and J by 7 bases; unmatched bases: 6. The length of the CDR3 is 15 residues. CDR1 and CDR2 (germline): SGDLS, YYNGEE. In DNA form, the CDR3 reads TGTGCCAGCAGCGTAGGTGGGACAGAAGGCGGGGAGCTGTTTTTT. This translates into CASSVGGTEGGELFF.

CDR3 amino acids: CASSYTGGSNQPQHF. The CDR3 DNA reads as TGTGCCAGTAGTTATACAGGGGGTAGCAATCAGCCCCAGCATTTT. The J gene is TRBJ1-5, the V gene TRBV19, with 8 bases lining up with TRBD1. The V gene end was trimmed by 5 bases and the J gene end by 0 bases; junction bases not matched to a gene: 3. CDR3 length: 15 residues. Looked up from germline, CDR1 is LNHDA and CDR2 is SQIVND (reference sequence).

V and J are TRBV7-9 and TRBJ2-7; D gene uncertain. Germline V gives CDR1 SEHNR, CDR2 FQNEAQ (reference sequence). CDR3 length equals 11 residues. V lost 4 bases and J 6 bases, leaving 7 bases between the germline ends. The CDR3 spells CASSSLTEQYF. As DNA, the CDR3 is TGTGCCAGCAGCTCCCTAACCGAGCAGTACTTC.

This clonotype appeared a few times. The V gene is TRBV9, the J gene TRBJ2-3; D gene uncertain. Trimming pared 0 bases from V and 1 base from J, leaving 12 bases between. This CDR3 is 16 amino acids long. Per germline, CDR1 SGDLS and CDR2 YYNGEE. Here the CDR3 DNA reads TGTGCCAGCAGCGTAGGTTATCTCCCGGGCACAGATACGCAGTATTTT. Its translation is CASSVGYLPGTDTQYF.

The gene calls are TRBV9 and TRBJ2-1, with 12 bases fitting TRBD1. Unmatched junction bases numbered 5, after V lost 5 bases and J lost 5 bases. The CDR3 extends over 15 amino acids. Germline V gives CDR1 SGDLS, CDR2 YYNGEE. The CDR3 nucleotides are TGTGCCAGCAGTGGGGACAGGGGGCGTAACAATGAGCAGTTCTTC. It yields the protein CASSGDRGRNNEQFF.

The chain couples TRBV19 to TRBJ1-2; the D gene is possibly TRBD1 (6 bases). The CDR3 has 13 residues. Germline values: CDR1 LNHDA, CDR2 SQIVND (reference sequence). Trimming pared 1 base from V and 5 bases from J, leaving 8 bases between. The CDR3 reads CASSIGQAYGYTF. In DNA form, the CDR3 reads TGTGCCAGTAGTATAGGACAGGCTTATGGCTACACCTTC.

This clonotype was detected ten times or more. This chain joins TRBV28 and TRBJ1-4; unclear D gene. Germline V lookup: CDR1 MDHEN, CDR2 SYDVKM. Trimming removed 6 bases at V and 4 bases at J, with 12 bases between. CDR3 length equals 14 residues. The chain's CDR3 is CASRFWQFNEKLFF. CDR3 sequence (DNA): TGTGCCAGCAGATTTTGGCAGTTTAATGAAAAACTGTTTTTT.

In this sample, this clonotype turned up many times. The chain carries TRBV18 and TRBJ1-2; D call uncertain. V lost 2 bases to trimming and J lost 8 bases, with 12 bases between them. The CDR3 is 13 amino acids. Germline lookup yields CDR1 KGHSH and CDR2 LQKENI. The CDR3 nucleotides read TGTGCCAGCTCACCAGCGGCAGCTTCCGGCTACACCTTC. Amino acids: CASSPAAASGYTF.

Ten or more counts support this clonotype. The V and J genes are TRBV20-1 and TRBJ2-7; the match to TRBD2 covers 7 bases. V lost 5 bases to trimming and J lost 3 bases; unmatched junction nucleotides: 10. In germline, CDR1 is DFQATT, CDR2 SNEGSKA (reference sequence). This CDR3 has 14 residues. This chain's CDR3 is CSAQTGGTYYEQYF. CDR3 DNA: TGCAGTGCTCAGACGGGGGGAACTTACTACGAGCAGTACTTC.

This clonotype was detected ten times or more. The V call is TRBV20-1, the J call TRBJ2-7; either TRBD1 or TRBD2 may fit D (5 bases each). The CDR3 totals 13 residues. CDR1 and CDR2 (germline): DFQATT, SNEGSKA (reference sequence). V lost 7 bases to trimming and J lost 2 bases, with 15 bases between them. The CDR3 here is CSGYWDRTYEQYF. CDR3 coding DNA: TGCAGTGGGTATTGGGACCGAACCTACGAGCAGTACTTC.